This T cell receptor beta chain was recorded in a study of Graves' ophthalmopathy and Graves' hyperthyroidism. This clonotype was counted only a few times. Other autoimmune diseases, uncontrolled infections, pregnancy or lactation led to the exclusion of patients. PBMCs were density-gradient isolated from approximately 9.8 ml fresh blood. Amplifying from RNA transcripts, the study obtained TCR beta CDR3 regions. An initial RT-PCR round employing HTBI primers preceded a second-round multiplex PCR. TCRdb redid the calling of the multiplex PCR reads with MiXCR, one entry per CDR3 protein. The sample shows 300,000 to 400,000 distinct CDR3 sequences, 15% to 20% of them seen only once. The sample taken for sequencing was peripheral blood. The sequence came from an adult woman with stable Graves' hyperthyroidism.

The CDR3 DNA reads TGCGCCAGCAGCTTTGAAGTAGAATCCTACGAGCAGTACTTC. It specifies CASSFEVESYEQYF. This chain uses TRBV5-1 with TRBJ2-7, with unresolved D. CDR3 length: 14 amino acids. CDR1 and CDR2 (germline): SGHRS, YFSETQ. Trimming pared 2 bases from V and 1 base from J, leaving 10 bases between. The entire variable domain, with the rest obtained from reference TRBV5-1 and TRBJ2-7, is as follows: KAGVTQTPRYLIKTRGQQVTLSCSPISGHRSVSWYQQTPGQGLQFLFEYFSETQRNKGNFPGRFSGRQFSNSRSEMNVSTLELGDSALYLCASSFEVESYEQYFGPGTRLTVT.